The next 28 T cell receptor beta chains were all read from a single sample in a study of cytomegalovirus exposure and HLA in healthy donors. The PCR contained 60 Vbeta and 13 Jbeta primers. The protocol was immunoSEQ multiplex PCR, while the TCRdb copy is restricted to in-frame clones and leaves out a portion. The table records 100,000 to 150,000 clones, roughly 76% of them present only once. The specimen sequenced was PBMCs. The receptors come from a woman aged 45-65 years in good health and CMV-seronegative.

CDR3 protein: CASSRDTDTQYF. The CDR3, as DNA: TGTGCCAGCAGCAGGGACACAGATACGCAGTATTTT. The rearrangement joins TRBV6-5 to TRBJ2-3; a possible D gene is TRBD1 (5 bases). CDR3 length: 12 residues. Looked up from germline, CDR1 is MNHEY and CDR2 is SVGAGI. The V end was cut by 6 bases, the J end by 2 bases, with 6 bases between.

The rearrangement uses TRBV7-3 and TRBJ2-7, with TRBD2 as a possible D gene (5 bases). Looked up from germline, CDR1 is SGHTA and CDR2 is FQGTGA. Trimming shortened V by 2 bases and J by 2 bases, and 10 bases separated the two germline ends. CDR3 length: 14 amino acids. CDR3 residues: CASSLQPGTYEQYF. CDR3 bases: TGTGCCAGCAGCTTACAACCGGGGACCTACGAGCAGTACTTC.

The rearrangement links TRBV19 to TRBJ2-1; D may be TRBD1 (5 bases). V shed 3 bases and J shed 3 bases, with 12 bases lying between them. Germline CDR1 and CDR2: LNHDA and SQIVND (reference sequence). The CDR3 loop spans 15 amino acids. DNA of the CDR3: TGTGCCAGTAGTATCAATTCCAGGGTCTACAATGAGCAGTTCTTC. Protein product: CASSINSRVYNEQFF.

The count of this clone is one. CDR3 protein: CASTVAGSYEQYF. DNA for the CDR3: TGTGCCAGCACCGTCGCCGGCTCCTACGAGCAGTACTTC. The rearrangement uses TRBV6-5 and TRBJ2-7; D uncertain. The V end was cut by 7 bases, the J end by 0 bases, with 10 bases between. The CDR3 contains 13 residues. Germline CDR1 and CDR2: MNHEY and SVGAGI.

The genes are TRBV4-3 and TRBJ1-6; no reliable D call. V lost 1 base and J lost 5, with 18 bases in between. Germline V gives CDR1 LGHNA, CDR2 YSLEER. This CDR3 region has 18 residues. The CDR3 here is CASSQVAPGRTNNSPLHF. CDR3 coding DNA: TGCGCCAGCAGCCAAGTAGCCCCGGGGAGGACGAATAATTCACCCCTCCACTTT.

The chain uses TRBV28 and TRBJ1-2, with D perhaps TRBD1 (5 bases). CDR1 is MDHEN and CDR2 is SYDVKM in the germline V gene. This CDR3 region has 16 residues. Between the trimmed V and J ends, which lost 4 bases and 9 bases, there was a span of 24 bases. The CDR3 is CASSSNAYRSQSSYTF. The CDR3 nucleotides are TGTGCCAGCAGTTCAAATGCCTACAGGAGCCAATCTAGCTACACCTTC.

The V call is TRBV19, the J call TRBJ2-7; possibly TRBD2 for D (5 bases). The V gene's germline CDR1 is LNHDA and CDR2 SQIVND (reference sequence). Trimming pared 3 bases from V and 4 bases from J, leaving 25 bases between. This CDR3 comprises 18 residues. The CDR3 DNA is TGTGCCAGTAGTATCCCCCCCAGCGGAGAGACGGGTCCTTACGAGCAGTACTTC. This gives the protein CASSIPPSGETGPYEQYF.

The gene calls are TRBV5-6 and TRBJ1-4; 9 bases align to TRBD1. The CDR3 has 19 residues. V lost 4 bases, J lost 6 bases, and 19 bases stayed unmatched. CDR1 is SGHDT, CDR2 YYEEEE, per germline. The CDR3 here is CASSPRAGKPGQGDEKLFF. The DNA of the CDR3 is TGTGCCAGCAGCCCGCGCGCCGGAAAACCGGGACAGGGAGATGAAAAACTGTTTTTT.

The chain combines TRBV6-5 with TRBJ1-2, with D unclear. Germline V gene sequence: CDR1 MNHEY, CDR2 SVGAGI. Trimming cost V 6 bases and J 6 bases, with 14 bases left between them. The CDR3 sequence is 13 residues long. The CDR3 DNA reads TGTGCCAGCAGCCTTACTCCATTCCATGGCTACACCTTC. Translated: CASSLTPFHGYTF.

This clone was counted only a few times. CDR3 DNA: TGTGCCAGCAGCGTAGAAGGGGTGGCCTACGAGCAGTACTTC. Translating gives CASSVEGVAYEQYF. The rearrangement uses TRBV9 and TRBJ2-7; maybe TRBD1 (5 bases). The CDR3 loop spans 14 amino acids. From germline, CDR1 is SGDLS and CDR2 YYNGEE. V was trimmed by 0 bases and J by 2 bases, leaving 9 bases between them.

The chain carries TRBV6-5 and TRBJ2-3; possible D gene TRBD2, 5 bases. This CDR3 is 11 amino acids long. Per germline, CDR1 MNHEY and CDR2 SVGAGI. Trimming shortened V by 5 bases and J by 6 bases, and 6 bases separated the two germline ends. Here the CDR3 reads CASSTGDTQYF. The CDR3 region has the DNA TGTGCCAGCAGTACGGGGGATACGCAGTATTTT.

The V gene is TRBV18, the J gene TRBJ2-3, with a possible D match to TRBD1 (6 bases). V dropped 5 bases and J dropped 5 bases, with 11 bases sitting between them. The CDR3 length is 13 residues. The germline V gene encodes CDR1 KGHSH and CDR2 LQKENI. The CDR3 is CASSGGAEDTQYF. DNA for the CDR3: TGTGCCAGCTCAGGGGGCGCGGAAGATACGCAGTATTTT.

The chain is built from TRBV2 and TRBJ2-7, with TRBD1 matching 7 bases. V was clipped by 5 bases and J by 2 bases; unmatched bases: 6. Germline assignment: CDR1 SNHLY and CDR2 FYNNEI. CDR3 length: 14 amino acids. The CDR3 region is CASSPRTGAYEQYF. DNA for the CDR3: TGTGCCAGCAGTCCCAGGACAGGTGCCTACGAGCAGTACTTC.

CDR3 sequence: CASSLDRSGSYEQYF. CDR3 sequence (DNA): TGTGCCAGCAGCTTAGACCGGTCGGGGTCCTACGAGCAGTACTTC. The chain is built from TRBV7-9 and TRBJ2-7, with D possibly matching TRBD2 (5 bases). The CDR3 totals 15 residues. Looked up from germline, CDR1 is SEHNR and CDR2 is FQNEAQ (reference sequence). V shed 1 base and J shed 1 base, with 11 bases lying between them.

This chain connects TRBV6-1 to TRBJ2-5, with D possibly matching TRBD1 (6 bases). The germline V and J ends were trimmed by 2 bases and 2 bases, with 12 bases remaining between them. Germline assignment: CDR1 MNHNS and CDR2 SASEGT. The CDR3 runs to 15 residues. The DNA for the CDR3 is TGTGCCAGCAGTGAAATTGGGGGCGGGCAAGAGACCCAGTACTTC. Translating gives CASSEIGGGQETQYF.

The J gene is TRBJ2-5, the V gene TRBV9, with 7 bases fitting TRBD2. This CDR3 is 16 amino acids long. Germline values: CDR1 SGDLS, CDR2 YYNGEE. Germline trimming cut 4 bases from V and 4 bases from J; bases unmatched to any gene: 13. The CDR3 nucleotides read TGTGCCAGCAGCCCCGGGCTGGCGGGAGAGGTAGAGACCCAGTACTTC. This codes for CASSPGLAGEVETQYF.

Note on this clone: One junction end disagrees with the germline gene, perhaps due to a read error. This chain connects TRBV28 to TRBJ2-5; perhaps TRBD1 as D (6 bases). The J call is uncertain, as TRBJ2-7 better fits the DNA end. The CDR3 consists of 13 residues. The germline V gene has CDR1 MDHEN and CDR2 SYDVKM. This chain's CDR3 is CASRVQGSHEQYF. CDR3 sequence (DNA): TGTGCCAGCAGAGTACAGGGCTCCCACGAGCAGTACTTC.

The chain combines TRBV6-4 with TRBJ2-3; D unresolved. The ends were cut back, 3 bases at V and 8 bases at J, with 9 bases in the middle. Germline CDR1 is MRHNA and CDR2 is SNTAGT. The length of the CDR3 is 12 residues. CDR3 sequence: CASSDPSGTQYF. The CDR3 DNA sequence: TGTGCCAGCAGTGATCCTAGTGGTACGCAGTATTTT.

The chain links TRBV7-2 to TRBJ2-2; TRBD2 matches 9 bases. CDR1 and CDR2 (germline): SGHTA, FQGNSA. Trimming removed 4 bases from V and 1 base from J; junction bases left unmatched: 4. The CDR3 sequence is 16 residues long. CDR3 amino acids: CASSSRLAENTGELFF. In DNA, the CDR3 is TGTGCCAGCAGCTCCCGACTAGCGGAGAACACCGGGGAGCTGTTTTTT.

This rearrangement joins TRBV28 to TRBJ2-1; TRBD2 might be the D (5 bases). V was cut by 4 bases and J by 3 bases, with 22 bases left in between. The CDR3 has 18 amino acids. Per germline, CDR1 MDHEN and CDR2 SYDVKM. The CDR3 sequence is CASSSTLIEGANYNEQFF. Written as DNA, the CDR3 is TGTGCCAGCAGTTCGACCCTGATAGAGGGAGCGAACTACAATGAGCAGTTCTTC. Full variable domain (remainder filled in from reference TRBV28 and TRBJ2-1): DVKVTQSSRYLVKRTGEKVFLECVQDMDHENMFWYRQDPGLGLRLIYFSYDVKMKEKGDIPEGYSVSREKKERFSLILESASTNQTSMYLCASSSTLIEGANYNEQFFGPGTRLTVL.

CDR3 region: CASSFAGGLWDEQFF. Here the CDR3 DNA reads TGTGCCAGCAGCTTTGCGGGAGGGCTCTGGGATGAGCAGTTCTTC. V is TRBV7-2 and J is TRBJ2-1; 9 bases are shared with TRBD2. Trimming removed 3 bases from V and 8 bases from J; junction bases left unmatched: 8. The CDR3 runs 15 residues. The germline V gene has CDR1 SGHTA and CDR2 FQGNSA.

The V call is TRBV19, the J call TRBJ1-2; 9 nucleotides agree with TRBD1. CDR1 and CDR2 from the germline V gene are LNHDA and SQIVND (reference sequence). This CDR3 contains 13 residues. The junction had 6 bases not matched to a gene; V was cut back by 6 bases and J by 7 bases. For the CDR3, the DNA is TGTGCCAGTAGCCCACAGGGGGCGGTTGGCTACACCTTC. As protein: CASSPQGAVGYTF.

The CDR3 sequence is CASSFRVSGNTIYF. The CDR3 DNA sequence: TGTGCCAGTAGTTTCCGGGTCTCTGGAAACACCATATATTTT. The chain recombines TRBV19 with TRBJ1-3; no clear D. The germline V and J ends were trimmed by 5 bases and 0 bases, with 8 bases remaining between them. In germline, CDR1 is LNHDA, CDR2 SQIVND (reference sequence). CDR3 length: 14 amino acids.

V is TRBV11-2 and J is TRBJ1-1, with 11 bases matching TRBD1. The CDR3 runs 15 residues. Trimming cost V 2 bases and J 3 bases; bases outside gene matches: 2. Germline assignment: CDR1 SGHAT and CDR2 FQNNGV. The CDR3 DNA is TGTGCCAGCAGCTTAACGGGACAGGGGGACACTGAAGCTTTCTTT. It encodes CASSLTGQGDTEAFF. The whole variable domain, remainder taken from reference TRBV11-2 and TRBJ1-1, is EAGVAQSPRYKIIEKRQSVAFWCNPISGHATLYWYQQILGQGPKLLIQFQNNGVVDDSQLPKDRFSAERLKGVDSTLKIQPAKLEDSAVYLCASSLTGQGDTEAFFGQGTRLTVV.

This chain uses TRBV9 with TRBJ2-5; 9 bases align to TRBD1. CDR3 length: 15 residues. The ends lost 1 base at V and 5 bases at J; junction bases unmatched: 6. The germline V gene encodes CDR1 SGDLS and CDR2 YYNGEE. CDR3 coding DNA: TGTGCCAGCAGCGTAATGGGACAGGGAGGGGAGACCCAGTACTTC. This sequence encodes CASSVMGQGGETQYF.

This clone showed up just once. The chain carries TRBV7-9 and TRBJ2-7; D may be TRBD1 (6 bases). CDR3 length equals 14 residues. From germline, CDR1 is SEHNR and CDR2 FQNEAQ (reference sequence). V lost 5 bases, J lost 0 bases, and 11 bases lay in between. CDR3 amino acids: CASSLDSSSYEQYF. CDR3 DNA: TGTGCCAGCAGCCTGGACAGTAGCTCCTACGAGCAGTACTTC. Combining the CDR3 with reference TRBV7-9 and TRBJ2-7 gives the whole variable domain DTGVSQNPRHKITKRGQNVTFRCDPISEHNRLYWYRQTLGQGPEFLTYFQNEAQLEKSRLLSDRFSAERPKGSFSTLEIQRTEQGDSAMYLCASSLDSSSYEQYFGPGTRLTVT.

This chain connects TRBV6-5 to TRBJ1-1; D unresolved. Germline V CDR1 and CDR2: MNHEY, SVGAGI. Trimming took 2 bases from V and 1 from J, leaving 8 bases between them. This CDR3 spans 14 amino acids. The CDR3, as DNA: TGTGCCAGCAGTTACGGGCGGGCGAACACTGAAGCTTTCTTT. Amino acids: CASSYGRANTEAFF.

The J gene is TRBJ1-1, the V gene TRBV6-1; 9 nucleotides match TRBD1. V was clipped by 7 bases and J by 6 bases; unmatched bases: 12. Germline CDR1 reads MNHNS; CDR2 reads SASEGT. The CDR3 has 15 amino acids. CDR3 region: CASIIPGQGGSEAFF. CDR3 in DNA: TGTGCCAGCATAATTCCGGGACAGGGAGGATCTGAAGCTTTCTTT.